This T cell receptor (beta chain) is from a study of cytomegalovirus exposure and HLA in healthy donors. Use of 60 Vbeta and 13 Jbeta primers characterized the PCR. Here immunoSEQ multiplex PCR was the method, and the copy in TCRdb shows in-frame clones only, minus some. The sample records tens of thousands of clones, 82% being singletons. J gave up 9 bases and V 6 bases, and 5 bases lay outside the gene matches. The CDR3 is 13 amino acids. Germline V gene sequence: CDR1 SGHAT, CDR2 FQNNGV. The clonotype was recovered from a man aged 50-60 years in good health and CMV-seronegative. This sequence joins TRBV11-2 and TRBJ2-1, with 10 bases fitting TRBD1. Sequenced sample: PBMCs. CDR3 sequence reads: CASRGQGFGEQFF. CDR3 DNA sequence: TGTGCCAGCAGGGGACAGGGGTTCGGTGAGCAGTTCTTC.